The following is a TCR beta chain sequence with its context. Its antigen is still unknown. V dropped 2 bases and J dropped 5; count of bases not matched to a gene: 8. This CDR3 is 15 amino acids long. In germline, CDR1 is SGHKS, CDR2 YYEKEE (reference sequence). 13 Jbeta primers and 60 Vbeta primers were used for the PCR. Source study methods: There were 70 million to 95 million unique TCR beta chains by a later count, and 10 million to 12 million of them were shared. Clones were sequenced by immunoSEQ multiplex PCR, and TCRdb holds only the in-frame ones, with some missing. Clone size and the V and J calls come from that table; the DNA yielded D and trimming. The table records over 150,000 clones, around 69% of them present only once. The sample comes from a study of cytomegalovirus exposure and HLA in healthy donors. Study-level information: There were under 130 million unique TCR beta sequences, drawn from approximately 180 million T cells, in an earlier analysis. General observations from the study: When analyzed later, a missense DCLRE1C variant was found to be linked to TCR beta V- and J-gene trimming.

The clonotype was recovered from a man aged 60 to 69 in good health and CMV-seronegative. Source material: PBMCs. The rearrangement joins TRBV5-5 to TRBJ2-5, with 8 bases identical to TRBD1. CDR3 sequence (DNA): TGTGCCAGCAGCTTTTGGGCAGGGGGCGCGGAGACCCAGTACTTC. It translates to CASSFWAGGAETQYF. Using reference TRBV5-5 and TRBJ2-5 for the parts outside the CDR3, the full variable domain is DAGVTQSPTHLIKTRGQQVTLRCSPISGHKSVSWYQQVLGQGPQFIFQYYEKEERGRGNFPDRFSARQFPNYSSELNVNALLLGDSALYLCASSFWAGGAETQYFGPGTRLLVL.